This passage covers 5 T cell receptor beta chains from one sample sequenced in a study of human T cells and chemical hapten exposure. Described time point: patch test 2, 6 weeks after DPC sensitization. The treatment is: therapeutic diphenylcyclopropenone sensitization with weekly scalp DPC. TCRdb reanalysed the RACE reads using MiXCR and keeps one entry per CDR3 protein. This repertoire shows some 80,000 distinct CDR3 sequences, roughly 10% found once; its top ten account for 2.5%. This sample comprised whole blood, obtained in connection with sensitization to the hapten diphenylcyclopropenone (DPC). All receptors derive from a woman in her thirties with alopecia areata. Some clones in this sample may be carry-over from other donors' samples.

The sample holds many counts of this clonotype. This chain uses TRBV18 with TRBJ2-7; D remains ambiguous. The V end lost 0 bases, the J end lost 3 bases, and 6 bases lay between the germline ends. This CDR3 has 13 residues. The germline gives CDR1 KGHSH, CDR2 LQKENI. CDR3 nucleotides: TGTGCCAGCTCACCACCGGGGAACTACGAGCAGTACTTC. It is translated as CASSPPGNYEQYF.

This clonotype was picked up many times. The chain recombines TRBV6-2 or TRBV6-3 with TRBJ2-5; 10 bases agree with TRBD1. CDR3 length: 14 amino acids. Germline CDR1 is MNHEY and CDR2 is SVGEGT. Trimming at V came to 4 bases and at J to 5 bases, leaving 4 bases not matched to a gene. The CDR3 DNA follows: TGTGCCAGCAGTTCGACAGGGGGCCAGGAGACCCAGTACTTC. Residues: CASSSTGGQETQYF.

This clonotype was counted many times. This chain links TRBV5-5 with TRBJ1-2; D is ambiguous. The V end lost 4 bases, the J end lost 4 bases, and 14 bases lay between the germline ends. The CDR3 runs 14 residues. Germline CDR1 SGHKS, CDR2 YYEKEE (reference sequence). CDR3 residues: CASSVGRDPYGYTF. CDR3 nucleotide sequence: TGTGCCAGCAGCGTGGGAAGGGATCCCTATGGCTACACCTTC. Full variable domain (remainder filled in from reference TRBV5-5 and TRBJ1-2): DAGVTQSPTHLIKTRGQQVTLRCSPISGHKSVSWYQQVLGQGPQFIFQYYEKEERGRGNFPDRFSARQFPNYSSELNVNALLLGDSALYLCASSVGRDPYGYTFGSGTRLTVV.

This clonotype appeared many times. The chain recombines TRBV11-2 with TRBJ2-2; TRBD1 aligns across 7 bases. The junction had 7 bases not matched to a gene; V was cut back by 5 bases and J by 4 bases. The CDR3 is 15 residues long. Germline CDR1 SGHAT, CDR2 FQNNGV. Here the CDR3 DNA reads TGTGCCAGCAGCCGCAGACAGGGAAGCACCGGGGAGCTGTTTTTT. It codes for CASSRRQGSTGELFF.

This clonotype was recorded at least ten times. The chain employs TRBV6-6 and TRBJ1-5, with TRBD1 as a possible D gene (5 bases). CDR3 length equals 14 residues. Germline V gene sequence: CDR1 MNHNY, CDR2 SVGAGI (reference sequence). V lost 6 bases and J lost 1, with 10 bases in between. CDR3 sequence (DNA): TGTGCCAGCAGCAGGGTGGGGAGCAATCAGCCCCAGCATTTT. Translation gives CASSRVGSNQPQHF.